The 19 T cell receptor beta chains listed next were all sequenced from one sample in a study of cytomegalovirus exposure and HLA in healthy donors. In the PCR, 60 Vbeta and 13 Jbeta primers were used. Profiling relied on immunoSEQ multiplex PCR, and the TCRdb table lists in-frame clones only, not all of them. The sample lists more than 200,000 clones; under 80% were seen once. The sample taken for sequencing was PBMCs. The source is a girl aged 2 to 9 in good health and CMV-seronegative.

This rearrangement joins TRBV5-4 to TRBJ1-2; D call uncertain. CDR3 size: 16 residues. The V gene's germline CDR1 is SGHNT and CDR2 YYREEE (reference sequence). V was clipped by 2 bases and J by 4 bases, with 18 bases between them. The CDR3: CASSFVRWEGPYGYTF. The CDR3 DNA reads TGTGCCAGCAGCTTTGTAAGGTGGGAGGGCCCCTATGGCTACACCTTC. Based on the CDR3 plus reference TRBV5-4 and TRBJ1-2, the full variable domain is ETGVTQSPTHLIKTRGQQVTLRCSSQSGHNTVSWYQQALGQGPQFIFQYYREEENGRGNFPPRFSGLQFPNYSSELNVNALELDDSALYLCASSFVRWEGPYGYTFGSGTRLTVV.

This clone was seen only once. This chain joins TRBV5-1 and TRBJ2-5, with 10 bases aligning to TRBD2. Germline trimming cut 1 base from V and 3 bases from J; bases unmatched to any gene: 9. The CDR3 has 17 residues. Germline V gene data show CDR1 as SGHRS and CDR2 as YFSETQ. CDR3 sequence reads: CASSLRLAGVLEETQYF. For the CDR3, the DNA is TGCGCCAGCAGCTTGCGGCTAGCGGGAGTCTTAGAAGAGACCCAGTACTTC.

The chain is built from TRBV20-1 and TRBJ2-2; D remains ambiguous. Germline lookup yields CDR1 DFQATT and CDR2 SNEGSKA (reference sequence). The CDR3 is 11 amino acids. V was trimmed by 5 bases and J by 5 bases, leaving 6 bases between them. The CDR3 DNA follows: TGCAGTGCTCCTACGACCGGGGAGCTGTTTTTT. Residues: CSAPTTGELFF.

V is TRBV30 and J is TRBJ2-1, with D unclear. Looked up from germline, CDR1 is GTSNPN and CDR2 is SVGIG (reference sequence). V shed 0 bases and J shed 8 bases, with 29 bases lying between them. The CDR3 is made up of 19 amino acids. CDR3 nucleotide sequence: TGTGCCTGGAGTGTACCCTTCTTTAAGGTGGGTAGCCCCCGGGATGAGCAGTTCTTC. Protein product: CAWSVPFFKVGSPRDEQFF.

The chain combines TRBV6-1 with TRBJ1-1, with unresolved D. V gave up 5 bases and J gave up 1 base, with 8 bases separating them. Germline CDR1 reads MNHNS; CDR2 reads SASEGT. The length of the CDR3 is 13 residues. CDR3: CASSIAENTEAFF. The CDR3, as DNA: TGTGCCAGCAGTATCGCAGAGAACACTGAAGCTTTCTTT.

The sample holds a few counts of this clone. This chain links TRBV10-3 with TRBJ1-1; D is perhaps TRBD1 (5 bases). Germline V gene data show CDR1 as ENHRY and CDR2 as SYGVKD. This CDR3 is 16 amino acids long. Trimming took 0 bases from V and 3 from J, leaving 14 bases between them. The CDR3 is CAISESGQQMDTEAFF. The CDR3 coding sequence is TGTGCCATCAGTGAGTCGGGGCAACAAATGGACACTGAAGCTTTCTTT.

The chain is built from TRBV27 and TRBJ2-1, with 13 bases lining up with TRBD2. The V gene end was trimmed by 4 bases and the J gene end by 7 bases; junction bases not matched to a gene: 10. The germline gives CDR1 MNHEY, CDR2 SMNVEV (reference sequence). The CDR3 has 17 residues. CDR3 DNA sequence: TGTGCCAGCAGTTCCCAAACCCGACTAGCGGGGGGTAATGAGCAGTTCTTC. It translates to CASSSQTRLAGGNEQFF.

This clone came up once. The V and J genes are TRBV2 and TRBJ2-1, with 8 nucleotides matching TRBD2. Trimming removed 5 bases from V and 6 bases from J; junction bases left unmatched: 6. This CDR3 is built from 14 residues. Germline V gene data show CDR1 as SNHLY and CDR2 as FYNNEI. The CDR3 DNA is TGTGCCAGCAGTCCGGGACTAGGTTTCAATGAGCAGTTCTTC. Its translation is CASSPGLGFNEQFF.

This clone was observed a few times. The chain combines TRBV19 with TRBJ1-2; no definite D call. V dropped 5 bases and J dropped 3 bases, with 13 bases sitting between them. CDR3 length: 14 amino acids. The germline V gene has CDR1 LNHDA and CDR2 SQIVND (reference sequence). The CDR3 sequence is CASSRGRVYYGYTF. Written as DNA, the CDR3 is TGTGCCAGTAGTCGCGGTCGGGTCTACTATGGCTACACCTTC.

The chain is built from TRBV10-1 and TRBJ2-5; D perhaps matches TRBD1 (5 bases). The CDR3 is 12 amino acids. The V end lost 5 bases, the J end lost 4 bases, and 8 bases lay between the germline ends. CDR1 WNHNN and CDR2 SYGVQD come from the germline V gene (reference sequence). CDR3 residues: CASSQGGETQYF. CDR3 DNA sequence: TGCGCCAGCAGTCAGGGTGGAGAGACCCAGTACTTC.

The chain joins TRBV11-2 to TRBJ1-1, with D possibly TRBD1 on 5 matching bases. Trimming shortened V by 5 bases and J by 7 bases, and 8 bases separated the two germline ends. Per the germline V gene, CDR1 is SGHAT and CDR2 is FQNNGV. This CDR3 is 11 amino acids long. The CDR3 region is CASSTDSEAFF. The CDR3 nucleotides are TGTGCCAGCAGCACCGACAGTGAAGCTTTCTTT. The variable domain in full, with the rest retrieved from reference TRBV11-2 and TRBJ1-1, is EAGVAQSPRYKIIEKRQSVAFWCNPISGHATLYWYQQILGQGPKLLIQFQNNGVVDDSQLPKDRFSAERLKGVDSTLKIQPAKLEDSAVYLCASSTDSEAFFGQGTRLTVV.

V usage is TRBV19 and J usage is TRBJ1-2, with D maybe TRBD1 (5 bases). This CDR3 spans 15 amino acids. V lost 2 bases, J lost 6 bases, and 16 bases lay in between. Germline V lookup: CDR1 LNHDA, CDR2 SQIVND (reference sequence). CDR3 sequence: CASSIWDSPGNGYTF. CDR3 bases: TGTGCCAGTAGTATATGGGACTCCCCAGGCAATGGCTACACCTTC.

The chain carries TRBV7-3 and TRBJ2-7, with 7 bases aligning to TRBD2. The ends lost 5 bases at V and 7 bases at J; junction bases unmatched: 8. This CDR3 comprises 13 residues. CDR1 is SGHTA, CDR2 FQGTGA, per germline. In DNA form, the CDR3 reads TGTGCCAGCAGCCCAAGGGGAGGGCATGAGCAGTACTTC. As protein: CASSPRGGHEQYF.

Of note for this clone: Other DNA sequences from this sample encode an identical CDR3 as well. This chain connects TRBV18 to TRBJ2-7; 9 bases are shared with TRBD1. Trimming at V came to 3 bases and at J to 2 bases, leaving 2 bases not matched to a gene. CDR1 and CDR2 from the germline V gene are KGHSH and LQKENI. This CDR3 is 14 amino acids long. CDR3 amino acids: CASSPGTGTYEQYF. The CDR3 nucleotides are TGTGCCAGCTCACCGGGGACAGGGACCTACGAGCAGTACTTC.

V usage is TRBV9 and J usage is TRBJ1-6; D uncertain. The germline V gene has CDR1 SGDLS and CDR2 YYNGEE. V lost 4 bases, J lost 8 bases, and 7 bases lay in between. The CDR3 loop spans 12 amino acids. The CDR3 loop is CASSTRDSPLHF. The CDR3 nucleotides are TGTGCCAGCAGCACACGGGATTCACCCCTCCACTTT. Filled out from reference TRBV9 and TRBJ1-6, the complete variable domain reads DSGVTQTPKHLITATGQRVTLRCSPRSGDLSVYWYQQSLDQGLQFLIQYYNGEERAKGNILERFSAQQFPDLHSELNLSSLELGDSALYFCASSTRDSPLHFGNGTRLTVT.

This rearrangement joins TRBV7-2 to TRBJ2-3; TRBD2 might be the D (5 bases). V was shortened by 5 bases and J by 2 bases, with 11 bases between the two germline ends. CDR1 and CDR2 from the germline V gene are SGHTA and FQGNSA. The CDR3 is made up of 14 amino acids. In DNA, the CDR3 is TGTGCCAGCAGCCCCGTCGGGGTCACAGATACGCAGTATTTT. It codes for CASSPVGVTDTQYF. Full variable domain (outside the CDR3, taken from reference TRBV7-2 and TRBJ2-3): GAGVSQSPSNKVTEKGKDVELRCDPISGHTALYWYRQSLGQGLEFLIYFQGNSAPDKSGLPSDRFSAERTGGSVSTLTIQRTQQEDSAVYLCASSPVGVTDTQYFGPGTRLTVL.

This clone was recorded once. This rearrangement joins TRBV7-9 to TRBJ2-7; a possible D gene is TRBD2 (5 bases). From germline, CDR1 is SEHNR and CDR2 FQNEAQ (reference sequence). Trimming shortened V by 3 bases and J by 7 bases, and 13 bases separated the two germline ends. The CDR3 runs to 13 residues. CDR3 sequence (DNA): TGTGCCAGCAGCTTTAGTTACGGGGTAGAGCAGTACTTC. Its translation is CASSFSYGVEQYF.

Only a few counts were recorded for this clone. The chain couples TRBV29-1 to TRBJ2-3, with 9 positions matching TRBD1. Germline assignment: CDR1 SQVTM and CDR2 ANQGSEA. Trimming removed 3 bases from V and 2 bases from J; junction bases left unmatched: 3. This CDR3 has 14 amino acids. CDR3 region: CSVEGQGPTDTQYF. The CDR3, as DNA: TGCAGCGTTGAGGGACAGGGCCCCACAGATACGCAGTATTTT.

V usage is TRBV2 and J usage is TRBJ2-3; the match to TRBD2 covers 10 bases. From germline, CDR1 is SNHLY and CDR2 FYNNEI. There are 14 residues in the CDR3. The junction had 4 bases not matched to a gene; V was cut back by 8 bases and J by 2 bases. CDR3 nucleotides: TGTGCCAGCTGTGGACTAGCGGACACAGATACGCAGTATTTT. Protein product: CASCGLADTDTQYF. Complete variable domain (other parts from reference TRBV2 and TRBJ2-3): EPEVTQTPSHQVTQMGQEVILRCVPISNHLYFYWYRQILGQKVEFLVSFYNNEISEKSEIFDDQFSVERPDGSNFTLKIRSTKLEDSAMYFCASCGLADTDTQYFGPGTRLTVL.